This TCR beta chain derives from a study of cytomegalovirus exposure and HLA in healthy donors. Study-wide findings and caveats: Among the sequence variants, a highly shared cluster was likely an artifact of sequencing. Most subjects' HLA-A and HLA-B alleles were reportedly predicted from TCR beta sequences. Investigators reported under 200 TCR beta chains as tied to cytomegalovirus. Exclusion applied to some V segments, including TRBV6-2 and TRBV6-3, as they were indistinguishable.

Researchers ran the PCR with 60 Vbeta and 13 Jbeta primers. Generated by immunoSEQ multiplex PCR, the TCRdb table keeps only in-frame clones and is missing some. The sample consists of about 130,000 clones, about 66% of them appearing once. V lost 8 bases and J lost 6; bases outside the gene matches: 13. Germline CDR1 is MDHEN and CDR2 is SYDVKM. The CDR3 is 16 residues long. On this clone: The antigen is unknown.

The chain carries TRBV28 and TRBJ2-1; 10 bases line up with TRBD1. This TCR was recovered from a human donor in good health. Sequenced: PBMCs. CDR3 region: CASPATPGQGINEQFF. CDR3 DNA: TGTGCCAGCCCAGCAACCCCGGGACAGGGGATCAATGAGCAGTTCTTC.